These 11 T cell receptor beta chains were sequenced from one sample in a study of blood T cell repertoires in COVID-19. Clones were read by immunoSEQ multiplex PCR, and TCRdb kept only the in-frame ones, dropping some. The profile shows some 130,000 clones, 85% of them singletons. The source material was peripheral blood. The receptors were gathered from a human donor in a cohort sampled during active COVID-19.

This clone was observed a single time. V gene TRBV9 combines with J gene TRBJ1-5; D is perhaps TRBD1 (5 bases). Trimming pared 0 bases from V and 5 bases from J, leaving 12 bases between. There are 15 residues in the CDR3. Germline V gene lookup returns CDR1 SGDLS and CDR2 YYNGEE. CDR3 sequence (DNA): TGTGCCAGCAGCGTAGGGGGCAGGGAAGATCAGCCCCAGCATTTT. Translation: CASSVGGREDQPQHF.

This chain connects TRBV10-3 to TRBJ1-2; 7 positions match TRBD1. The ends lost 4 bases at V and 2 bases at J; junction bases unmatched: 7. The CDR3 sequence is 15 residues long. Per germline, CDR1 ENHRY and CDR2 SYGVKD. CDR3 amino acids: CAISVKGASNYGYTF. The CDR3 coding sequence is TGTGCCATCAGTGTAAAGGGGGCGTCCAACTATGGCTACACCTTC.

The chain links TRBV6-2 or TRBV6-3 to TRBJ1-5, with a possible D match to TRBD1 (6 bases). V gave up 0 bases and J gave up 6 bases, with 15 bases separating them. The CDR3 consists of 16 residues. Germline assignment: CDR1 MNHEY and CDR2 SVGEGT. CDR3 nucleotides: TGTGCCAGCAGTTACTCATCGAACCCAGGGGCTCAGCCCCAGCATTTT. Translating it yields CASSYSSNPGAQPQHF.

This CDR3 is CASSYKGAGANTGELFF. The DNA of the CDR3 is TGTGCCAGCAGTTATAAGGGAGCGGGAGCCAACACCGGGGAGCTGTTTTTT. The rearrangement links TRBV6-2 or TRBV6-3 to TRBJ2-2, with 8 positions matching TRBD2. From germline, CDR1 is MNHEY and CDR2 SVGEGT. The CDR3 consists of 17 residues. V lost 3 bases and J lost 2; bases outside the gene matches: 8.

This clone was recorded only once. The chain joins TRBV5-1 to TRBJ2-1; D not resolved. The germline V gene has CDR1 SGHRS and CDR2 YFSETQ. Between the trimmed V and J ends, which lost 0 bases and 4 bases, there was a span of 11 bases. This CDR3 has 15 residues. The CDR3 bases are TGCGCCAGCAGCTTGGAGGTAGCCACATACAATGAGCAGTTCTTC. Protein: CASSLEVATYNEQFF.

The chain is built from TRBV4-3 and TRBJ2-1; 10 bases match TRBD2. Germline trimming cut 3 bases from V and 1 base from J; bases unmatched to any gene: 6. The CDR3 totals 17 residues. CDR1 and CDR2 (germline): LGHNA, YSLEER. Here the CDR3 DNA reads TGCGCCAGCAGCCAGGAGGGACTAGCGCCGTCCTACAATGAGCAGTTCTTC. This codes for CASSQEGLAPSYNEQFF.

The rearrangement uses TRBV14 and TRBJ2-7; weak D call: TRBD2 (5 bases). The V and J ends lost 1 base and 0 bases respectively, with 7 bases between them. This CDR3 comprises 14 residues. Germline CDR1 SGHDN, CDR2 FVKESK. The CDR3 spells CASSQVGGSYEQYF. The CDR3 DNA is TGTGCCAGCAGCCAAGTTGGAGGCTCCTACGAGCAGTACTTC.

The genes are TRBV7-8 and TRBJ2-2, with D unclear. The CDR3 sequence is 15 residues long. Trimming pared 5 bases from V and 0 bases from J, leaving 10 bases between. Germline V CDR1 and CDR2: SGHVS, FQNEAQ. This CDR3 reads CASSPSRANTGELFF. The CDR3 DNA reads TGTGCCAGCAGCCCATCGAGAGCGAACACCGGGGAGCTGTTTTTT.

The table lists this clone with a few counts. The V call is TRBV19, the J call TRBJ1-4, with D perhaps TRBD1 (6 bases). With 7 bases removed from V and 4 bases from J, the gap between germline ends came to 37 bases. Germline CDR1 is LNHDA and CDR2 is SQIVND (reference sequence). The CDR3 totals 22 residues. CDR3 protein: CASTPRGRQGRLSAEDNEKLFF. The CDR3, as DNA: TGTGCCAGTACCCCACGCGGAAGGCAGGGGCGACTGTCCGCGGAGGATAATGAAAAACTGTTTTTT. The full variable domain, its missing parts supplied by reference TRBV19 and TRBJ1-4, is DGGITQSPKYLFRKEGQNVTLSCEQNLNHDAMYWYRQDPGQGLRLIYYSQIVNDFQKGDIAEGYSVSREKKESFPLTVTSAQKNPTAFYLCASTPRGRQGRLSAEDNEKLFFGSGTQLSVL.

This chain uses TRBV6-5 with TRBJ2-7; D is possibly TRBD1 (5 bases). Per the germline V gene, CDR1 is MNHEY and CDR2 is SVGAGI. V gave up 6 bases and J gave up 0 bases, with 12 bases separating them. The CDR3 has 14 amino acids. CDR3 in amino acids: CASRQVLSSYEQYF. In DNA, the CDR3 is TGTGCCAGCAGACAGGTTTTAAGCTCCTACGAGCAGTACTTC.

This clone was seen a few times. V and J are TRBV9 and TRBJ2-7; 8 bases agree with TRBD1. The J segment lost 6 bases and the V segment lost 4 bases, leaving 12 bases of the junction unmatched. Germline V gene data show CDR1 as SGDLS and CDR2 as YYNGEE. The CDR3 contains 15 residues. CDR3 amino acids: CASSPLTGGNGEQYF. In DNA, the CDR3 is TGTGCCAGCAGCCCCCTCACAGGGGGTAACGGCGAGCAGTACTTC.